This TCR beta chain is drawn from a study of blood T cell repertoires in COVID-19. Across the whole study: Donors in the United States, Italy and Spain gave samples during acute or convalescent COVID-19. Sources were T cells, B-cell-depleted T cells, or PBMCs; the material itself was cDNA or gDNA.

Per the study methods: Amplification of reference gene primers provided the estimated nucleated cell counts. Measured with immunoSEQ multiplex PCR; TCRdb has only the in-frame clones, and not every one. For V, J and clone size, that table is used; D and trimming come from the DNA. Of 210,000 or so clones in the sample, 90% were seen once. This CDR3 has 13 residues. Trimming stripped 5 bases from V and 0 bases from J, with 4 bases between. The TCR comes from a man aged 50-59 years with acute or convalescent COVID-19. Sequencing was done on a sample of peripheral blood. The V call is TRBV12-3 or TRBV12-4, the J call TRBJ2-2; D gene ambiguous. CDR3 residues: CASSLSNTGELFF. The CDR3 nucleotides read TGTGCCAGCAGTCTATCGAACACCGGGGAGCTGTTTTTT.